This T cell receptor beta chain was sequenced during a study of blood T cells in healthy people across ages. Overall study context: Researchers report that template switching captured about one barcoded beta molecule per two T cells.

This clonotype appeared a single time. Trimming removed 5 bases at V and 1 base at J, with 10 bases between. Germline-derived CDR1 and CDR2 are SGHTA and FQGNSA. The length of the CDR3 is 14 residues. Then a second PCR, running roughly 6 to 11 cycles, was carried out with a sample-barcoded 5' primer and a J-beta primer mix. TCRdb used MiXCR to reprocess the 5' RACE reads, holding one entry per CDR3 protein. The repertoire consists of about 400,000 distinct CDR3 sequences, with about 49% occurring once and the leading ten covering roughly 51%. This TCR derives from a man aged 55 to 69 in good health. The specimen sequenced was blood. The chain recombines TRBV7-2 with TRBJ2-3, with D unresolved. The CDR3 DNA reads TGTGCCAGCAGCACAAGCTGGGGCACAGATACGCAGTATTTT. Residues: CASSTSWGTDTQYF.